A single sample gave rise to the 19 T cell receptor beta chains below, sequenced in a study of cytomegalovirus exposure and HLA in healthy donors. The PCR was carried out with 60 Vbeta primers and 13 Jbeta primers. TCRdb's copy holds only in-frame clones and misses some; the assay was immunoSEQ multiplex PCR. In the table there are about 160,000 clones, around 88% of which are singletons. The source material was PBMCs. All receptors come from a woman in her 30s in good health and CMV-seronegative.

The CDR3 DNA is TGTGCCAGTACCCCGCCGGCAGGGCTGAACGGCTACACCTTC. Translating it yields CASTPPAGLNGYTF. The chain couples TRBV19 to TRBJ1-2; the D gene is possibly TRBD1 (5 bases). CDR3 size: 14 residues. V was clipped by 7 bases and J by 8 bases, with 20 bases between them. CDR1 is LNHDA, CDR2 SQIVND, per germline (reference sequence).

On this clone: The sample holds other DNA sequences that translate to the same CDR3. The V and J genes are TRBV2 and TRBJ1-1, with no clear D. Germline V CDR1 and CDR2: SNHLY, FYNNEI. V was clipped by 0 bases and J by 5 bases, with 16 bases between them. The CDR3 runs 16 residues. CDR3 bases: TGTGCCAGCAGTGAAGCGCTTCCCCCCCCGGGGACTGAAGCTTTCTTT. This translates into CASSEALPPPGTEAFF.

The gene calls are TRBV5-1 and TRBJ2-2; a weak D match, TRBD1 (6 bases). There are 14 residues in the CDR3. CDR1 and CDR2 (germline): SGHRS, YFSETQ. The V end was cut by 5 bases, the J end by 0 bases, with 8 bases between. CDR3 region: CASSRQANTGELFF. DNA for the CDR3: TGCGCCAGCAGTAGACAGGCGAACACCGGGGAGCTGTTTTTT.

The rearrangement links TRBV4-1 to TRBJ1-1; D unresolved. CDR3 length: 13 amino acids. Germline loops: CDR1 MGHRA, CDR2 YSYEKL. The V gene lost 5 bases and the J gene lost 0 bases, with 7 bases spanning the gap. Here the CDR3 DNA reads TGCGCCAGCAGCTCGTCCCTGAACACTGAAGCTTTCTTT. It specifies CASSSSLNTEAFF.

The V call is TRBV19, the J call TRBJ1-1; 8 nucleotides match TRBD1. Germline loops: CDR1 LNHDA, CDR2 SQIVND (reference sequence). Unmatched junction bases numbered 4, after V lost 4 bases and J lost 6 bases. This CDR3 is built from 13 residues. The DNA of the CDR3 is TGTGCCAGTAGTACGGACAGGGCGGCTGAAGCTTTCTTT. Translated: CASSTDRAAEAFF. Full variable domain (missing parts from reference TRBV19 and TRBJ1-1): DGGITQSPKYLFRKEGQNVTLSCEQNLNHDAMYWYRQDPGQGLRLIYYSQIVNDFQKGDIAEGYSVSREKKESFPLTVTSAQKNPTAFYLCASSTDRAAEAFFGQGTRLTVV.

This clone was picked up one time. V usage is TRBV6-5 and J usage is TRBJ2-7, with 8 bases aligning to TRBD2. The V and J ends lost 5 bases and 4 bases, in that order; junction bases with no gene match: 7. The CDR3 sequence is 14 residues long. Germline V lookup: CDR1 MNHEY, CDR2 SVGAGI. The CDR3 protein is CASSPGGGRYEQYF. Here the CDR3 DNA reads TGTGCCAGCAGTCCGGGGGGGGGCAGATACGAGCAGTACTTC.

This chain joins TRBV7-2 and TRBJ2-3; 12 bases agree with TRBD1. Germline V lookup: CDR1 SGHTA, CDR2 FQGNSA. The CDR3 is 19 residues long. With 2 bases clipped from V and 8 bases from J, the junction kept 17 bases outside the gene matches. CDR3 loop: CASSLYGTPGQGAKGTQYF. DNA for the CDR3: TGTGCCAGCAGCTTATATGGGACCCCGGGACAGGGGGCGAAGGGTACGCAGTATTTT.

This clone is a singleton in its sample. The V gene is TRBV15, the J gene TRBJ2-7, with 9 nucleotides matching TRBD2. V was clipped by 3 bases and J by 0 bases; unmatched bases: 15. Germline loops: CDR1 LNHNV, CDR2 YYDKDF (reference sequence). CDR3 length: 19 amino acids. Here the CDR3 DNA reads TGTGCCACCAGCAGGAACAGGGTGGTGGGTAGCGGGAGCTCCTACGAGCAGTACTTC. Translated: CATSRNRVVGSGSSYEQYF.

The rearrangement uses TRBV7-9 and TRBJ1-1, with no clear D. Germline assignment: CDR1 SEHNR and CDR2 FQNEAQ (reference sequence). V lost 5 bases to trimming and J lost 3 bases, with 4 bases between them. This CDR3 comprises 11 residues. The CDR3 nucleotides are TGTGCCAGCAGCCTATACACTGAAGCTTTCTTT. Encoded protein: CASSLYTEAFF.

The chain joins TRBV7-3 to TRBJ2-1; D gene ambiguous. With 4 bases removed from V and 0 bases from J, the gap between germline ends came to 10 bases. The CDR3 spans 15 residues. Germline CDR1 reads SGHTA; CDR2 reads FQGTGA. The chain's CDR3 is CASSSTPRSYNEQFF. CDR3 nucleotide sequence: TGTGCCAGCAGCTCGACTCCCCGCTCCTACAATGAGCAGTTCTTC.

The CDR3 loop is CASSQDRSGGRDTQYF. Written as DNA, the CDR3 is TGCGCCAGCAGCCAAGATAGGTCAGGGGGCAGAGATACGCAGTATTTT. The chain carries TRBV4-1 and TRBJ2-3, with TRBD1 matching over 8 bases. This CDR3 contains 16 residues. J was trimmed by 5 bases and V by 0 bases; bases with no gene match: 7. Germline CDR1 reads MGHRA; CDR2 reads YSYEKL.

The rearrangement joins TRBV10-3 to TRBJ2-3; D remains ambiguous. The germline gives CDR1 ENHRY, CDR2 SYGVKD. With 3 bases removed from V and 2 bases from J, the gap between germline ends came to 12 bases. The CDR3 has 15 residues. The CDR3 DNA is TGTGCCATCAGTGAAGCCGGTTCCCTCACAGATACGCAGTATTTT. It encodes CAISEAGSLTDTQYF.

This chain uses TRBV27 with TRBJ2-7, with a tentative D call TRBD1 (6 bases). V dropped 3 bases and J dropped 2 bases, with 14 bases sitting between them. This CDR3 comprises 15 residues. Germline values: CDR1 MNHEY, CDR2 SMNVEV (reference sequence). CDR3 nucleotide sequence: TGTGCCAGCAGTTTTTATCCGGGACATACCTACGAGCAGTACTTC. This gives the protein CASSFYPGHTYEQYF.

V and J are TRBV7-2 and TRBJ2-5, with 10 bases matching TRBD1. Trimming removed 1 base from V and 5 bases from J; junction bases left unmatched: 4. The CDR3 runs 15 residues. The germline V gene encodes CDR1 SGHTA and CDR2 FQGNSA. The DNA of the CDR3 is TGTGCCAGCAGCTTAGAAGGACAGGGGGTGGAGACCCAGTACTTC. This encodes CASSLEGQGVETQYF.

The genes are TRBV5-5 and TRBJ2-5, with TRBD1 as a possible D gene (6 bases). Germline CDR1 SGHKS, CDR2 YYEKEE (reference sequence). Deletions cut 2 bases from V and 5 bases from J, with 13 bases between. This CDR3 is 14 amino acids long. CDR3: CASSLKQGEETQYF. The CDR3 nucleotides are TGTGCCAGCAGCTTAAAACAGGGTGAGGAGACCCAGTACTTC. The whole variable domain, filled in from reference TRBV5-5 and TRBJ2-5, reads DAGVTQSPTHLIKTRGQQVTLRCSPISGHKSVSWYQQVLGQGPQFIFQYYEKEERGRGNFPDRFSARQFPNYSSELNVNALLLGDSALYLCASSLKQGEETQYFGPGTRLLVL.

The chain uses TRBV11-3 and TRBJ2-1; TRBD2 is a possible D gene (6 bases). Germline lookup yields CDR1 SGHNT and CDR2 YENEEA. V gave up 4 bases and J gave up 5 bases, with 15 bases separating them. The CDR3 is 15 residues long. The CDR3: CASSSSGTPNNEQFF. The CDR3 DNA sequence: TGTGCCAGCAGCTCCTCCGGGACTCCGAACAATGAGCAGTTCTTC. The full variable domain, completed using reference TRBV11-3 and TRBJ2-1, is EAGVVQSPRYKIIEKKQPVAFWCNPISGHNTLYWYLQNLGQGPELLIRYENEEAVDDSQLPKDRFSAERLKGVDSTLKIQPAELGDSAVYLCASSSSGTPNNEQFFGPGTRLTVL.

The chain recombines TRBV18 with TRBJ1-1; 8 bases agree with TRBD1. The germline CDR1 and CDR2 sequences are KGHSH and LQKENI. J gave up 8 bases and V 3 bases, and 11 bases lay outside the gene matches. The CDR3 consists of 15 residues. In DNA form, the CDR3 reads TGTGCCAGCTCACCTTGGCAGGGGGCGGTTTTAGAAGCTTTCTTT. Translated, it gives CASSPWQGAVLEAFF.

CDR3 bases: TGCGCCAGCAGCTTTGGAACAGGTACTAGCACAGATACGCAGTATTTT. Protein: CASSFGTGTSTDTQYF. The V and J genes are TRBV4-1 and TRBJ2-3; possible D gene TRBD1, 5 bases. V gave up 5 bases and J gave up 0 bases, with 15 bases separating them. Germline loops: CDR1 MGHRA, CDR2 YSYEKL. This CDR3 spans 16 amino acids.

This chain connects TRBV28 to TRBJ1-5, with D perhaps matching TRBD1 (5 bases). CDR3 length: 12 amino acids. Germline assignment: CDR1 MDHEN and CDR2 SYDVKM. V was pared by 10 bases and J by 4 bases, with 11 bases between. The CDR3 coding sequence is TGTGCCATGGGGTCAGGGAATCAGCCCCAGCATTTT. Translation: CAMGSGNQPQHF.